This T cell receptor beta chain was retrieved from a study of cytomegalovirus exposure and HLA in healthy donors. The study, taken as a whole, reports: From TCR beta sequences, most subjects' HLA-A and HLA-B alleles were reportedly predicted accurately. TCR sequences were mostly rare, though some public TCRs occurred in many donors.

Of note for this clone: The target antigen is unknown.

PCR amplification relied on 60 Vbeta primers (plus 13 Jbeta primers). Sequencing used immunoSEQ multiplex PCR; TCRdb keeps in-frame clones, though not all of them. The data hold 100,000 to 150,000 clones, with over 70% observed a single time. The sequence was obtained from a man younger than 30 in good health and CMV-seropositive. What was sequenced was PBMCs.

CDR3 bases: TGTGCCAGCAGCCCCCAGGGAGGCGGCTACACCTTC. It is translated as CASSPQGGGYTF. The V call is TRBV7-9, the J call TRBJ1-2; weak D call: TRBD1 (5 bases). V lost 5 bases and J 8 bases, leaving 12 bases between the germline ends. The CDR3 contains 12 residues. The germline gives CDR1 SEHNR, CDR2 FQNEAQ (reference sequence).